This is a list of T cell receptor beta chains from one sample in a study of PD-L1 blockade in urothelial cancer. Libraries were prepared by immunoSEQ multiplex PCR; TCRdb keeps only in-frame clonotypes and omits some of them. In the table there are approximately 100,000 clones, about 90% of which are singletons. This specimen consisted of PBMCs, obtained around atezolizumab (anti-PD-L1) treatment. The receptors shown here come from a woman older than 75 with urothelial cancer. CDR3s include the opening cysteine and the closing phenylalanine or tryptophan. The D gene is left open where the match is weak. For some rows the clone size is stated as once, few or many, or as a class when expanded; others skip it.

>TRBJ1-2|TRBD1|TRBV2|NA
CASRKGQGDYGYTF
TGTGCCAGCAGGAAGGGACAGGGGGACTATGGCTACACCTTC
>TRBJ1-4|NA|TRBV25-1|NA
CASSELGGSEEKLFF
TGTGCCAGCAGTGAACTTGGGGGGTCCGAGGAAAAACTGTTTTTT
>TRBJ2-5|NA|TRBV9|NA
CASSSTWRETQYF
TGTGCCAGCAGCAGTACTTGGAGGGAGACCCAGTACTTC
>TRBJ2-7|TRBD2|TRBV7-6|NA
CASSLETSGTGWEQYF
TGTGCCAGCAGCTTAGAAACTAGCGGCACTGGGTGGGAGCAGTACTTC
>TRBJ1-1|NA|TRBV7-8|NA
CASSLVVLEEAFF
TGTGCCAGCAGCTTAGTGGTCCTTGAGGAAGCTTTCTTT
>TRBJ2-7|NA|TRBV20-1|NA
CSAPQDYEQYF
TGCAGTGCTCCCCAGGACTACGAGCAGTACTTC
>TRBJ2-7|TRBD1|TRBV9|NA
CASSPRDRDYEQYF
TGTGCCAGCAGCCCCCGGGACAGGGACTACGAGCAGTACTTC
>TRBJ2-2|TRBD2|TRBV5-4|NA
CASGTSGRTGELFF
TGTGCCTCCGGGACTAGCGGGAGGACCGGGGAGCTGTTTTTT
>TRBJ1-1|TRBD1|TRBV30|NA
CAWRKMTGSGTEAFF
TGTGCCTGGAGGAAGATGACAGGGTCAGGCACTGAAGCTTTCTTT
>TRBJ2-5|NA|TRBV7-6|NA
CASSFGAEKTQYF
TGTGCCAGCAGCTTTGGGGCGGAAAAGACCCAGTACTTC
>TRBJ2-1|TRBD2|TRBV27|NA
CASSRLALNNEQFF
TGTGCCAGCAGCCGACTAGCGTTGAACAATGAGCAGTTCTTC
>TRBJ2-7|TRBD2|TRBV11-1|NA
CASSSWTSGTYEQYF
TGTGCCAGCAGCTCATGGACTAGCGGAACCTACGAGCAGTACTTC
>TRBJ1-4|TRBD1|TRBV4-1|NA
CASSQEQGATSNEKLFF
TGCGCCAGCAGCCAGGAACAGGGGGCAACATCTAATGAAAAACTGTTTTTT
>TRBJ2-7|NA|TRBV9|NA
CASSVTGVSGEQYF
TGTGCCAGCAGCGTTACCGGGGTCTCTGGCGAGCAGTACTTC
>TRBJ2-2|TRBD1|TRBV2|NA
CASRETGGVGELFF
TGTGCCAGCAGGGAGACAGGGGGAGTCGGGGAGCTGTTTTTT
>TRBJ2-1|TRBD2|TRBV15|NA
CATSRDQRLADYNEQFF
TGTGCCACCAGCAGAGATCAAAGACTAGCGGACTACAATGAGCAGTTCTTC
>TRBJ2-7|TRBD1|TRBV15|NA
CATSRGDRHSSYEQYF
TGTGCCACCAGCAGGGGGGACAGACACAGCTCCTACGAGCAGTACTTC
>TRBJ2-5|NA|TRBV12-2|NA
CASRLGLRGCEETQYF
TGTGCAAGTCGCTTAGGACTCAGGGGGTGTGAAGAGACCCAGTACTTC
>TRBJ1-5|TRBD1|TRBV10-2|NA
CASSEGVDRGPGQPQHF
TGCGCCAGCAGTGAGGGGGTGGACAGGGGGCCGGGTCAGCCCCAGCATTTT
>TRBJ1-1|TRBD1|TRBV2|NA
CASGGGQGAVNTEAFF
TGTGCCAGCGGGGGGGGACAGGGGGCGGTGAACACTGAAGCTTTCTTT
>TRBJ2-7|NA|TRBV18|NA
CASSLKPGYEQYF
TGTGCCAGCTCACTCAAACCAGGTTACGAGCAGTACTTC
>TRBJ1-1|TRBD1|TRBV19|once
CASTRGRQGSTEAFF
TGTGCCAGTACCCGGGGGAGACAGGGGAGCACTGAAGCTTTCTTT